This T cell receptor (beta chain) is drawn from a study of molecular identifiers for immune sequencing clone quantification. On the study more broadly: Four of five splits of RNA from 20,000 or 100,000 naive CD8 cells were sequenced in replicates.

TCRdb reanalysed the PCR reads using MiXCR and keeps one entry per CDR3 protein. The sample lists roughly 40,000 distinct CDR3 sequences, approximately 24% occurring once. Concerning this clonotype itself: The target antigen is unknown. The conserved phenylalanine or tryptophan is not found at the CDR3 terminus, so this likely reflects a read error.

A CD8+CD4-CCR7+CD45RA+ gate was used to sort naive CD8 T cells. Between the trimmed V and J ends, which lost 7 bases and 8 bases, there was a span of 14 bases. CDR1 and CDR2 from the germline V gene are SEHNR and FQNEAQ (reference sequence). The CDR3 consists of 12 residues. General study findings and limits: Whereas clones above 20 RNA copies held under 1% of naive-cell molecules, they held over 97% of effector molecules.

V and J are TRBV7-9 and TRBJ1-1; D uncertain. Sequenced: naive CD8+ T cells from blood, with Jurkat cell RNA spiked in. This sample's subset: FACS-sorted CD8+CD4-CCR7+CD45RA+ naive T cells. This sequence originates from a human donor in good health. Some libraries in this study had Jurkat cell RNA spiked in. CDR3 nucleotide sequence: TGTGCCAGCAACCCCGACACTACCGAAGCTTTCTTA. Translation gives CASNPDTTEAFL.